Listed here are 11 T cell receptor beta chains from one sample, sequenced in a study of STAT3 mutations in large granular lymphocyte leukemia. Findings and caveats of the study: In T-cell large granular lymphocyte leukemia, about half of patients showed multiple immunodominant subclonotypes.

Using immunoSEQ multiplex PCR, the repertoire was profiled, and TCRdb retains in-frame clones only, with some absent. This table holds roughly 30,000 clones, approximately 80% found once. These receptors' antigens are unknown. The sample consisted of peripheral blood mononuclear cells. These receptor sequences come from a woman in her 50s with T-cell large granular lymphocyte leukemia. Some clones in this sample may be carry-over from other donors' samples.

This clone was detected once. V and J are TRBV30 and TRBJ2-3; possible D gene TRBD2, 6 bases. With 0 bases removed from V and 5 bases from J, the gap between germline ends came to 21 bases. The CDR3 has 17 residues. Germline V gives CDR1 GTSNPN, CDR2 SVGIG (reference sequence). The CDR3 reads CAWSVLGGRGSGDTQYF. The CDR3 region has the DNA TGTGCCTGGAGTGTACTGGGGGGAAGGGGTTCGGGAGATACGCAGTATTTT. Full variable domain (remainder filled in from reference TRBV30 and TRBJ2-3): SQTIHQWPATLVQPVGSPLSLECTVEGTSNPNLYWYRQAAGRGLQLLFYSVGIGQISSEVPQNLSASRPQDRQFILSSKKLLLSDSGFYLCAWSVLGGRGSGDTQYFGPGTRLTVL.

Only a few counts were recorded for this clone. J is TRBJ1-1 and V is TRBV2; D unclear. Trimming pared 7 bases from V and 1 base from J, leaving 10 bases between. The germline V gene encodes CDR1 SNHLY and CDR2 FYNNEI. The CDR3 sequence is 13 residues long. The CDR3 spells CASKEGWNTEAFF. The CDR3 DNA sequence: TGTGCCAGCAAGGAGGGCTGGAACACTGAAGCTTTCTTT.

The chain uses TRBV28 and TRBJ1-2; 9 bases agree with TRBD1. The germline CDR1 and CDR2 sequences are MDHEN and SYDVKM. V trimming: 4 bases; J trimming: 8 bases; junction bases outside the gene matches: 11. The CDR3 sequence is 15 residues long. In DNA form, the CDR3 reads TGTGCCAGCAGTTCCGGGACAGGGACGAGGGGGGGCTACACCTTC. It yields the protein CASSSGTGTRGGYTF.

This clone was observed a single time. The chain recombines TRBV30 with TRBJ1-2; 7 positions match TRBD1. Germline V lookup: CDR1 GTSNPN, CDR2 SVGIG (reference sequence). V trimming: 4 bases; J trimming: 1 base; junction bases outside the gene matches: 6. The CDR3 has 14 amino acids. The CDR3 DNA reads TGTGCCTGGACCAACAGGGGATTTAACTATGGCTACACCTTC. Amino acids: CAWTNRGFNYGYTF.

The chain carries TRBV5-4 and TRBJ2-5; D may be TRBD1 (6 bases). V was trimmed by 4 bases and J by 2 bases, leaving 15 bases between them. The CDR3 runs to 15 residues. The germline CDR1 and CDR2 sequences are SGHNT and YYREEE (reference sequence). The CDR3 nucleotides are TGTGCCAGCAGCGTGGGACAACACTTACAAGAGACCCAGTACTTC. Residues: CASSVGQHLQETQYF. Full variable domain (remainder filled in from reference TRBV5-4 and TRBJ2-5): ETGVTQSPTHLIKTRGQQVTLRCSSQSGHNTVSWYQQALGQGPQFIFQYYREEENGRGNFPPRFSGLQFPNYSSELNVNALELDDSALYLCASSVGQHLQETQYFGPGTRLLVL.

V usage is TRBV7-9 and J usage is TRBJ1-2; D might be TRBD1 (6 bases). Trimming removed 1 base from V and 4 bases from J, with 10 bases in between. The germline gives CDR1 SEHNR, CDR2 FQNEAQ (reference sequence). The CDR3 totals 14 residues. CDR3 sequence (DNA): TGTGCCAGCAGCTTAGGACAGGCCTTCTATGGCTACACCTTC. Its protein is CASSLGQAFYGYTF.

The chain joins TRBV28 to TRBJ1-2; D gene ambiguous. The CDR3 totals 13 residues. V was shortened by 3 bases and J by 7 bases, with 12 bases between the two germline ends. The germline CDR1 and CDR2 sequences are MDHEN and SYDVKM. CDR3 sequence reads: CASSLSVAAGYTF. In DNA, the CDR3 is TGTGCCAGCAGTTTGTCTGTAGCGGCTGGCTACACCTTC.

This clone showed up just a few times. V usage is TRBV29-1 and J usage is TRBJ2-3; 10 nucleotides agree with TRBD1. The CDR3 covers 14 residues. V was pared by 6 bases and J by 2 bases, with 5 bases of the junction left unmatched. Germline values: CDR1 SQVTM, CDR2 ANQGSEA. DNA of the CDR3: TGCAGCGTCGGACAGGGGGGATTCACAGATACGCAGTATTTT. Protein product: CSVGQGGFTDTQYF.

J is TRBJ1-5 and V is TRBV28; weak D call: TRBD1 (6 bases). The CDR3 is 14 amino acids. Trimming stripped 6 bases from V and 2 bases from J, with 11 bases between. The germline V gene encodes CDR1 MDHEN and CDR2 SYDVKM. The CDR3 sequence is CASRQGLGNQPQHF. The DNA for the CDR3 is TGTGCCAGCAGACAGGGTTTGGGCAATCAGCCCCAGCATTTT.

The chain carries TRBV15 and TRBJ2-3; D gene unclear. The CDR3 is 13 amino acids. V shed 4 bases and J shed 2 bases, with 7 bases lying between them. Germline CDR1 is LNHNV and CDR2 is YYDKDF (reference sequence). CDR3 protein: CATSTRLTDTQYF. CDR3 in DNA: TGTGCCACCAGCACCAGGCTCACAGATACGCAGTATTTT.

The chain employs TRBV7-9 and TRBJ2-6; tentative D call: TRBD1 (5 bases). Germline CDR1 and CDR2: SEHNR and FQNEAQ (reference sequence). The CDR3 spans 15 residues. V lost 2 bases and J lost 3, with 8 bases in between. The DNA of the CDR3 is TGTGCCAGCAGCTTATTGGGGCGTGGGGCCAACGTCCTGACTTTC. Protein: CASSLLGRGANVLTF. The complete variable domain, with remaining parts taken from reference TRBV7-9 and TRBJ2-6, reads DTGVSQNPRHKITKRGQNVTFRCDPISEHNRLYWYRQTLGQGPEFLTYFQNEAQLEKSRLLSDRFSAERPKGSFSTLEIQRTEQGDSAMYLCASSLLGRGANVLTFGAGSRLTVL.